This T cell receptor (beta chain) stems from a study of blood T cell repertoires in COVID-19. At the level of the study: Samples of COVID-19 (acute and convalescent) were obtained from the United States, Italy and Spain. In each case, the material was cDNA or gDNA derived from T cells, B-cell-depleted T cells, or PBMCs.

Authors' data handling: Cell counts per sample came from amplifying reference gene primers. TCRdb keeps only in-frame clones here, not all; method: immunoSEQ multiplex PCR. That table furnishes V, J and clone size, whereas the DNA furnished D and trimming. Here the sample spans 200,000 to 300,000 clones, about four fifths being singletons. The V gene's germline CDR1 is KGHSH and CDR2 LQKENI. The germline V and J ends were trimmed by 3 bases and 2 bases, with 11 bases remaining between them. The CDR3 loop spans 14 amino acids. Input material: PBMCs or T cells enriched from blood (not recorded which). The clonotype comes from a woman aged 40-49 years who had been exposed to COVID-19. V usage is TRBV18 and J usage is TRBJ2-7; D ambiguous. CDR3 amino acids: CASSPSRIAYEQYF. For the CDR3, the DNA is TGTGCCAGCTCACCCAGCAGGATTGCCTACGAGCAGTACTTC.